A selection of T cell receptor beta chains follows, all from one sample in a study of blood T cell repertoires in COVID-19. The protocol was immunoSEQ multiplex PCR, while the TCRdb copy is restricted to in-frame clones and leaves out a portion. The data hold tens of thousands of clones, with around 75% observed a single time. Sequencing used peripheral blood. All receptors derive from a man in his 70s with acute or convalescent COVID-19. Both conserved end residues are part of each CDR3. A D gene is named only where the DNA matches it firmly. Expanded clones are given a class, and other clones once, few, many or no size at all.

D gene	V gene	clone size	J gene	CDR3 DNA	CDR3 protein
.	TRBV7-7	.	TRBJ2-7	TGTGCTAGCAGCTCCTATGGGCGGCTGATTAACGGGGAGTACTTC	CASSSYGRLINGEYF
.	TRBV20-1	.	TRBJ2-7	TGCAGTGCCATCGGACTGAACGAGCAGTACTTC	CSAIGLNEQYF
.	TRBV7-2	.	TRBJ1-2	TGTGCCAGCAGCTCGCGGGGGGCAACAGGCTACACCTTC	CASSSRGATGYTF
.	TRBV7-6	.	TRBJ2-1	TGTGCCAGCAGCTTAGCGCCACTCCCGTCCAATGAGCAGTTCTTC	CASSLAPLPSNEQFF
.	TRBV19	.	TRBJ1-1	TGTGCCAGTACCACCGCGGGGGGCGTCGAAGCTTTCTTT	CASTTAGGVEAFF
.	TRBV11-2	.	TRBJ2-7	TGTGCCAGCAGCCCCCGACAGCCCTACGAGCAGTACTTC	CASSPRQPYEQYF
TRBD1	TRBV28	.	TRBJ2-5	TGTGCCAGCAGCTCGGGACAGGGGGTGAGGGAGACCCAGTACTTC	CASSSGQGVRETQYF
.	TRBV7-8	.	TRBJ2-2	TGTGCCAGCAGCCCGAGGGGAGGGAACACCGGGGAGCTGTTTTTT	CASSPRGGNTGELFF
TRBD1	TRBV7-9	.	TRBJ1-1	TGTGCCAGCAGCGTCGACAGGGACACTGAAGCTTTCTTT	CASSVDRDTEAFF
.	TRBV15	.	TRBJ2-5	TGTGCCACCAGCAGGGACAGAGCAGAGACCCAGTACTTC	CATSRDRAETQYF
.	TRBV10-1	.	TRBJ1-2	TGCGCCACCTCGCTGCCGGGACAACCCCTCTATGGCTACACCTTC	CATSLPGQPLYGYTF
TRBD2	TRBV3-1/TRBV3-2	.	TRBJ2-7	TGTGCCAGCAGCCAGGGGACTAGCGGTCCCTACGAGCAGTACTTC	CASSQGTSGPYEQYF
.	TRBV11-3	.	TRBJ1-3	TGTGACTTTATTGCCGGAGACTCTGGAAACACCATATATTTT	CDFIAGDSGNTIYF
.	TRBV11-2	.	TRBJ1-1	TGTGCCAGCAGCTTAGTTGCAGGGCTGGCCACTGAAGCTTTCTTT	CASSLVAGLATEAFF
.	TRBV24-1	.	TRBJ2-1	TGTGCCACCTCTAGGGGTGACTATGAGCAGTTCTTC	CATSRGDYEQFF
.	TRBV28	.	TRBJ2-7	TGTGCCAGCAGTTTAATTGGCAGGGCCTACGAGCAGTACTTC	CASSLIGRAYEQYF
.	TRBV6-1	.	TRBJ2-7	TGTGCCAGCAGATCGGGAGAGAACTCCTACGAGCAGTACTTC	CASRSGENSYEQYF
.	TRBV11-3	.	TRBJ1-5	TGTGCCAGCAGCAGAAGGGGGAAGGGTAGCAATCAGCCCCAGCATTTT	CASSRRGKGSNQPQHF
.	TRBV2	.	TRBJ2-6	TGTGCCAGCACGAGGGAGGCTGGGGCCAACGTCCTGACTTTC	CASTREAGANVLTF
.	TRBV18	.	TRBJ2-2	TGTGCCAGCGTCCTAGTTGGGAACACCGGGGAGCTGTTTTTT	CASVLVGNTGELFF
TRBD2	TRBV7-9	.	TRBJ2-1	TGTGCCAGCAGCCCACAGGGACTAGCGGGAAATGGACCGTTCTTC	CASSPQGLAGNGPFF
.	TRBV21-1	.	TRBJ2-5	TGTGCCAGCAGCCCCCGGACAGGGGTAGAGACCCAGTACTTC	CASSPRTGVETQYF
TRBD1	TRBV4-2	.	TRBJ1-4	TGTGCCAGCAGCCAAGGACAGGGTAATGAAAAACTGTTTTTT	CASSQGQGNEKLFF
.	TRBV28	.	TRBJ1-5	TGTGCCAGCAGTTTATTGACAGCCTGGGGGGATCAGCCCCAGCATTTT	CASSLLTAWGDQPQHF
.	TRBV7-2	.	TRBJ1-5	TGTGCCAGCAGCCCTTACCAGAGTAACAGAAATCAGCCCCAGCATTTT	CASSPYQSNRNQPQHF
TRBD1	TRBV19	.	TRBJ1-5	TGTGCCAGTAGGCCGGGACAGGGGGCGAATGGCAATCAGCCCCAGCATTTT	CASRPGQGANGNQPQHF
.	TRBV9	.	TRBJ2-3	TGTGCCAGCAGCTACCGACTAGGAGATCAGATGACAGATACGCAGTATTTT	CASSYRLGDQMTDTQYF
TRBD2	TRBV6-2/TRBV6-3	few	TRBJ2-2	TGTGCCAGCAGCCCCGGCGGGGGCACCGGGGAGCTGTTTTTT	CASSPGGGTGELFF